This T cell receptor beta chain was captured in a study of cytomegalovirus exposure and HLA in healthy donors. Vbeta (60) and Jbeta (13) primers were used in the PCR. Some clones are missing from TCRdb's copy, which holds only in-frame ones; the method was immunoSEQ multiplex PCR. The sample includes approximately 79,000 clones, under 80% seen only once; the top ten take less than 7%. CDR1 is LNHDA, CDR2 SQIVND, per germline (reference sequence). This CDR3 contains 15 residues. With 4 bases clipped from V and 4 bases from J, the junction kept 5 bases outside the gene matches. The chain uses TRBV19 and TRBJ2-2; 8 positions agree with TRBD1. Sequencing was done on a sample of PBMCs. This TCR was sampled from a male donor in good health and CMV-seropositive. The CDR3 region has the DNA TGTGCCAGTAGTACGGACAGGGTGGGCACCGGGGAGCTGTTTTTT. It codes for CASSTDRVGTGELFF.